The text below deals with one TCR beta chain. No cognate antigen has been identified for it. Per-nucleotide qualities are absent, and no much larger clonotype sits a single base away. The germline V gene provides CDR1 SQVTM and CDR2 ANQGSEA. From the cysteine through the phenylalanine, the CDR3 covers 13 amino acids. Only the CDR3 DNA is retained, 39 bases long and in frame from the first base. V is pared back by 0 bases and J by 7 bases, with 12 bases lying between the germline termini. This sample is drawn from a study of Ad26.COV2.S vaccination and SARS-CoV-2 variants (dated by TCRdb to the early 2020s). Background on the whole study: The specificity and breadth of SARS-CoV-2-reactive T cell receptors after Ad26.COV2.S vaccination were assessed by TCRbeta repertoire sequencing. A total of 32 samples were included in the TCR-sequenced set, comprising around 19 Ad26.COV2.S vaccine recipients, 5 placebo recipients and 8 SARS-CoV-2 convalescent individuals. Summary of the overall study and its limitations: The authors noted that total T cell responses may have been underestimated by the TCR breadth and depth analyses. Spike-specific TCR breadth was higher in Ad26.COV2.S recipients than in placebo recipients (P = 0.0014). Non-spike TCR breadth was comparable between vaccine and placebo recipients, consistent with the vaccine containing only spike. Substantial breadth of spike-specific CD8+ and CD4+ T cell responses was reported after vaccination.

The immunoSEQ Assay was the method used to sequence TCRbeta CDR3 regions. After extraction, genomic DNA underwent amplification by bias-controlled multiplex PCR, followed by high-throughput sequencing. For the original study's pipeline: To quantify the absolute abundance of each unique TCRbeta CDR3 region, sequences were collapsed and filtered. T cell fraction was estimated by normalization of TCRbeta template counts to usable DNA, with usable DNA being measured through amplification of reference genes present in all nucleated cells. Repertoire TCRs were annotated as SARS-CoV-2-specific by exact matching of V gene, CDR3 amino acid sequence and J gene to a known reactive TCR set. The reference SARS-CoV-2 TCR set came from MIRA and was filtered for enrichment in COVID-19-positive ImmuneCODE repertoires, removing public or cross-reactive TCRs. Drawing on the MIRA antigens, annotated TCRs were analysed further at the level of specific ORF or position within ORF. Depth was the summed frequency of annotated unique rearrangements, while breadth was defined as annotated unique rearrangements over total unique productive rearrangements. Group comparisons of TCR breadth used two-sided Wilcoxon rank-sum tests. TCRdb re-hosts the immuneACCESS table, in-frame sequences only. Its copies lack some clones; in the studies checked, an unresolved V gene accounts for under half of them, and the cause for the rest is not known. V, J and clone size are those of that table, while D and trimming were read from the DNA. The sample yields 300,000 to 450,000 clones; 92% were counted once. The top ten constitute 3% to 5% of the sample.

The time point label of this sample denotes: individuals recovered from natural SARS-CoV-2 infection. The receptor's source is a human donor who had recovered from COVID-19. This receptor chain uses TRBV29-1 and TRBJ1-2; the D gene is possibly TRBD1, with 6 bases matching. This specimen consisted of peripheral blood, obtained after recovery from COVID-19. The CDR3 reads as follows: CSVEDLRGLGYTF. The DNA sequence reads TGCAGCGTTGAAGATTTACGGGGGCTTGGCTACACCTTC.